This T cell receptor (beta chain) emerged from a study of CD8 T cells in Susac syndrome. Study background: Active disease was present in about six of the sequenced Susac syndrome patients, and remission in fewer than ten. Findings and caveats of the study: That the number of individuals in its TCR sequencing and HLA analysis was relatively small was acknowledged by the study. Clonal expansion was missing from Susac syndrome CD4+ T cell repertoires.

The CDR3 runs 14 residues. Trimming shortened V by 8 bases and J by 4 bases, and 17 bases separated the two germline ends. Germline CDR1 SEHNR, CDR2 FQNEAQ (reference sequence). Random hexamers were used to reverse transcribe 0.5 to 1 ug of RNA. A single record per CDR3 protein comes from TCRdb applying MiXCR to the immunoSEQ multiplex PCR reads. The table records more than 150,000 distinct CDR3 sequences, approximately 94% of them present only once. Negative isolation yielded the CD8+ and CD4+ T cells, while FACS enriched the TEMRA cells. A word on this clonotype: Its antigen is unidentified.

The chain links TRBV7-9 to TRBJ2-5; D is undetermined. The sequencing sample was made of CD4+ T cells from PBMCs. The receptor's source is a human donor with Susac syndrome. The CDR3 nucleotides are TGTGCCAGCCGGGCCGAGCAGATGGGAGAGACCCAGTACTTC. Protein: CASRAEQMGETQYF.